This T cell receptor (beta chain) was identified in a study of shared clonotypes between healthy human individuals. The CDR3 is made up of 14 amino acids. Germline loops: CDR1 MNHEY, CDR2 SVGAGI. Trimming took off 1 base at V and 6 bases at J, with 12 bases between the two ends. In the study's own analysis: Because ImmunoSEQ provided only junction sequences with no quality scores, the filtering differed. TCRdb's copy holds only in-frame clones and misses some; the assay was immunoSEQ multiplex PCR. V, J and clone size were drawn from that table, and D and trimming were deduced from the DNA. Found here are 300,000 to 400,000 clones, more than 60% of them singletons; the top ten hold about 10%.

The sample taken for sequencing was memory CD4+ T cells sorted from blood. Subset defined: CD45RA-negative fraction. The receptor's source is a man younger than 40 in good health. The chain is built from TRBV6-5 and TRBJ1-1; D is undetermined. CDR3 sequence: CASSYFSGGSEAFF. CDR3 DNA sequence: TGTGCCAGCAGTTACTTTTCCGGAGGGTCTGAAGCTTTCTTT.